This T cell receptor (beta chain) was observed in a study of T cell changes during pregnancy in multiple sclerosis. V lost 1 base, J lost 9 bases, and 4 bases stayed unmatched. The CDR3 sequence is 15 residues long. The germline CDR1 and CDR2 sequences are SGHRS and YFSETQ. TCRdb's table, derived via immunoSEQ multiplex PCR, lists solely in-frame clones and lacks some. The table shows some 77,000 clones, with over 85% occurring only once. This clone was picked up one time. The chain links TRBV5-1 to TRBJ1-6; TRBD1 matches 10 bases. The source was CD4+ T cells from peripheral blood mononuclear cells, collected before pregnancy. This clonotype was obtained from a female donor with multiple sclerosis, enrolled in a pregnancy study. The CDR3, as DNA: TGCGCCAGCAGCTTGTCAGGGGACAGGGGTTCACCCCTCCACTTT. This sequence encodes CASSLSGDRGSPLHF.